The 23 T cell receptor beta chains in this list originate from one sample, sequenced in a study of technical replicates of blood from a handful of donors. Data came from immunoSEQ multiplex PCR; TCRdb stores just in-frame clones and leaves some out. The table includes 80,000 to 90,000 clones, around 94% detected once. The sample taken for sequencing was T cells isolated from PBMCs. Every receptor here comes from a human donor in good health.

V and J are TRBV10-1 and TRBJ2-5; TRBD1 agrees at 9 bases. The CDR3 is 15 amino acids. V dropped 2 bases and J dropped 5; count of bases not matched to a gene: 6. Germline V gene lookup returns CDR1 WNHNN and CDR2 SYGVQD (reference sequence). CDR3 nucleotide sequence: TGCGCCAGCAGTGAGGATAAGGGGACAGGGGAGACCCAGTACTTC. Translated, it gives CASSEDKGTGETQYF.

The J gene is TRBJ1-3, the V gene TRBV9; 8 bases map to TRBD1. Germline V gives CDR1 SGDLS, CDR2 YYNGEE. Germline trimming cut 2 bases from V and 2 bases from J; bases unmatched to any gene: 0. The CDR3 extends over 14 amino acids. CDR3 coding DNA: TGTGCCAGCAGCGTGGACAGGGCTGGAAACACCATATATTTT. Translated, it gives CASSVDRAGNTIYF.

The V gene is TRBV6-5, the J gene TRBJ2-7; the D gene is possibly TRBD2 (7 bases). V lost 2 bases to trimming and J lost 1 base, with 12 bases between them. The CDR3 runs to 15 residues. The germline V gene has CDR1 MNHEY and CDR2 SVGAGI. CDR3 amino acids: CASSYGGAQSYEQYF. The CDR3 DNA reads TGTGCCAGCAGTTACGGGGGGGCCCAATCCTACGAGCAGTACTTC.

This chain connects TRBV6-1 to TRBJ1-1; D unclear. Trimming took off 2 bases at V and 0 bases at J, with 7 bases between the two ends. This CDR3 has 14 residues. CDR1 MNHNS and CDR2 SASEGT come from the germline V gene. CDR3 in DNA: TGTGCCAGCAGTGAAAGCCTTATGAACACTGAAGCTTTCTTT. Protein: CASSESLMNTEAFF.

The rearrangement links TRBV5-1 to TRBJ2-3, with TRBD2 matching over 15 bases. CDR3 length: 20 amino acids. Germline lookup yields CDR1 SGHRS and CDR2 YFSETQ. J lost 0 bases, V lost 3 bases, and 11 bases had no gene match. The CDR3 coding sequence is TGCGCCAGCAGCTCCGAAGCCGGGACTAGCGGGGGGCCTAGCACAGATACGCAGTATTTT. It translates to CASSSEAGTSGGPSTDTQYF.

This chain connects TRBV28 to TRBJ1-1; 7 bases match TRBD1. Germline CDR1 MDHEN, CDR2 SYDVKM. V lost 3 bases, J lost 5 bases, and 9 bases stayed unmatched. CDR3 length equals 15 residues. CDR3 residues: CASSFGTAVITEAFF. In DNA, the CDR3 is TGTGCCAGCAGTTTCGGGACAGCGGTCATTACTGAAGCTTTCTTT.

CDR3 coding DNA: TGTGCCAGCAGTGATCCGGGACTAGCGGGGGGGGTAGATACGCAGTATTTT. Its protein product is CASSDPGLAGGVDTQYF. V and J are TRBV25-1 and TRBJ2-3; 16 positions agree with TRBD2. Looked up from germline, CDR1 is MGHDK and CDR2 is SYGVNS. The junction had 5 bases not matched to a gene; V was cut back by 3 bases and J by 5 bases. CDR3 length equals 17 residues.

V is TRBV9 and J is TRBJ2-1; 13 bases are a match to TRBD2. From germline, CDR1 is SGDLS and CDR2 YYNGEE. The CDR3 covers 18 residues. After removal of 1 base from V and 8 bases from J, the junction contained 12 bases not matched to a gene. This chain's CDR3 is CASSVSRTSGSFGDEQFF. The CDR3 nucleotides are TGTGCCAGCAGCGTATCGAGGACTAGCGGGAGTTTTGGCGATGAGCAGTTCTTC. Based on the CDR3 plus reference TRBV9 and TRBJ2-1, the full variable domain is DSGVTQTPKHLITATGQRVTLRCSPRSGDLSVYWYQQSLDQGLQFLIQYYNGEERAKGNILERFSAQQFPDLHSELNLSSLELGDSALYFCASSVSRTSGSFGDEQFFGPGTRLTVL.

The rearrangement uses TRBV9 and TRBJ2-3; TRBD2 aligns across 9 bases. V was clipped by 1 base and J by 6 bases; unmatched bases: 9. The CDR3 contains 16 residues. The germline CDR1 and CDR2 sequences are SGDLS and YYNGEE. CDR3 in amino acids: CASSVMAGGPFDTQYF. In nucleotides, the CDR3 is TGTGCCAGCAGCGTAATGGCGGGGGGGCCCTTTGATACGCAGTATTTT.

This chain joins TRBV28 and TRBJ2-7; 11 bases align to TRBD2. V was clipped by 5 bases and J by 2 bases; unmatched bases: 11. CDR1 MDHEN and CDR2 SYDVKM come from the germline V gene. The CDR3 sequence is 17 residues long. Written as DNA, the CDR3 is TGTGCCAGCAGTACATCGTTACTAGCGGGAGTCCCCTACGAGCAGTACTTC. It specifies CASSTSLLAGVPYEQYF.

This chain links TRBV6-1 with TRBJ2-7, with 8 bases identical to TRBD2. CDR3 length: 15 amino acids. The V segment lost 6 bases and the J segment 3 bases; nucleotides outside the gene matches: 10. In germline, CDR1 is MNHNS, CDR2 SASEGT. CDR3 bases: TGTGCCAGCAGGGGAGCGGGGGACCTACTCTACGAGCAGTACTTC. It translates to CASRGAGDLLYEQYF.

The chain uses TRBV7-2 and TRBJ1-6; 7 bases align to TRBD1. V lost 4 bases and J lost 7; bases outside the gene matches: 1. The V gene's germline CDR1 is SGHTA and CDR2 FQGNSA. The CDR3 covers 13 residues. CDR3 nucleotides: TGTGCCAGCAGCTGGGACAGAAATTCACCCCTCCACTTT. Residues: CASSWDRNSPLHF.

The chain joins TRBV7-9 to TRBJ2-5, with 8 bases identical to TRBD2. This CDR3 is built from 12 residues. Germline CDR1 SEHNR, CDR2 FQNEAQ (reference sequence). Trimming at V came to 11 bases and at J to 5 bases, leaving 7 bases not matched to a gene. CDR3 DNA: TGTGCCGCCGGGGGGGCCAGGGAGACCCAGTACTTC. Translated, it gives CAAGGARETQYF.

This clone was recorded only once. CDR3 sequence (DNA): TGTGCCAGCAGCACGCGGAAGGAGACAGGGGGCTACGAGCAGTACTTC. As protein: CASSTRKETGGYEQYF. V is TRBV5-4 and J is TRBJ2-7; TRBD1 matches 9 bases. In germline, CDR1 is SGHNT, CDR2 YYREEE (reference sequence). V lost 4 bases, J lost 3 bases, and 11 bases stayed unmatched. The CDR3 extends over 16 amino acids.

The genes are TRBV9 and TRBJ2-1; the match to TRBD1 covers 11 bases. Germline CDR1 is SGDLS and CDR2 is YYNGEE. V gave up 3 bases and J gave up 2 bases; unmatched junction bases: 1. CDR3 length equals 15 residues. Here the CDR3 DNA reads TGTGCCAGCAGCGCGGGACAGGGGGCCTACAATGAGCAGTTCTTC. Translated: CASSAGQGAYNEQFF.

V gene TRBV7-2 combines with J gene TRBJ2-5, with TRBD2 identical over 9 bases. CDR3 length: 15 amino acids. The V gene end was trimmed by 4 bases and the J gene end by 1 base; junction bases not matched to a gene: 4. The germline V gene has CDR1 SGHTA and CDR2 FQGNSA. Here the CDR3 DNA reads TGTGCCAGCAGCTCGAGGACTAGCGCCCAAGAGACCCAGTACTTC. Encoded protein: CASSSRTSAQETQYF.

This chain joins TRBV28 and TRBJ2-7; 11 positions match TRBD2. Germline-derived CDR1 and CDR2 are MDHEN and SYDVKM. The CDR3 loop spans 15 amino acids. Trimming removed 6 bases from V and 10 bases from J; junction bases left unmatched: 14. Here the CDR3 reads CASSAVLSGRDVQYF. The CDR3 DNA follows: TGTGCCAGCAGCGCCGTCCTTAGCGGGAGGGACGTACAGTACTTC.

CDR3 protein: CASSLEFSGSLYSGELFF. The CDR3 DNA is TGCGCCAGCAGCTTGGAGTTTAGCGGGAGCCTTTATTCCGGGGAGCTGTTTTTT. V and J are TRBV5-1 and TRBJ2-2; TRBD2 matches 9 bases. The CDR3 has 18 residues. V lost 0 bases, J lost 6 bases, and 12 bases stayed unmatched. The germline gives CDR1 SGHRS, CDR2 YFSETQ.

The V and J genes are TRBV4-1 and TRBJ2-7; 8 nucleotides align to TRBD2. The CDR3 contains 16 residues. V lost 0 bases to trimming and J lost 0 bases; unmatched junction nucleotides: 4. Germline-derived CDR1 and CDR2 are MGHRA and YSYEKL. DNA of the CDR3: TGCGCCAGCAGCCAAGAGCCGGGGGGGTCCTCCTACGAGCAGTACTTC. As protein: CASSQEPGGSSYEQYF.

The chain is built from TRBV12-1 and TRBJ2-7; the table's D call TRBD1 went unverified against the DNA. TRBV12-1 is described as a pseudogene. The CDR3 spans 14 residues. For the CDR3, the DNA is TGTGCCAGCAGCAACACCGACAGGGCCTACGAGCAGTACTTC. Translating it yields CASSNTDRAYEQYF.

This clone showed up just once. Here the CDR3 reads CATSRESPWDRGRGNSPLHF. DNA of the CDR3: TGTGCCACCAGCAGAGAGTCGCCTTGGGACAGGGGCCGCGGGAATTCACCCCTCCACTTT. This chain uses TRBV15 with TRBJ1-6; 10 nucleotides match TRBD1. The V gene end was trimmed by 0 bases and the J gene end by 7 bases; junction bases not matched to a gene: 15. This CDR3 spans 20 amino acids. Germline CDR1 and CDR2: LNHNV and YYDKDF (reference sequence).

In this sample, this clone turned up once. The rearrangement joins TRBV9 to TRBJ1-5, with D perhaps matching TRBD1 (5 bases). Germline V gives CDR1 SGDLS, CDR2 YYNGEE. The V and J ends lost 2 bases and 4 bases respectively, with 10 bases between them. This CDR3 spans 14 amino acids. The CDR3 loop is CASSVTGTNQPQHF. In nucleotides, the CDR3 is TGTGCCAGCAGCGTGACCGGGACTAATCAGCCCCAGCATTTT.

This sequence joins TRBV6-1 and TRBJ2-1, with TRBD2 identical over 9 bases. CDR3 size: 19 residues. Germline loops: CDR1 MNHNS, CDR2 SASEGT. Trimming cost V 4 bases and J 1 base; bases outside gene matches: 14. The CDR3 coding sequence is TGTGCCAGCAGTGGGCCAAATTCTAGCGGGGTCGGGTCCTACAATGAGCAGTTCTTC. This codes for CASSGPNSSGVGSYNEQFF.